One and the same sample provided the 20 T cell receptor beta chains below, sequenced in a study of CD8 T cells in ankylosing spondylitis. The study's findings and limits: Among TCR beta sequences, a motif of roughly 8 highly homologous variants appeared characteristic of ankylosing spondylitis blood.

Their target antigens are unknown. A single record per CDR3 protein comes from TCRdb applying MiXCR to the 5' RACE reads. This sample carries roughly 700,000 distinct CDR3 sequences, roughly 20% of them seen once, and the ten largest clones take approximately 18%. The sample was blood, either unsorted or a sorted T cell fraction (not recorded which). The source of these receptors is a male donor with ankylosing spondylitis.

The gene calls are TRBV20-1 and TRBJ2-2, with D possibly called TRBD1 or TRBD2 (5 bases each). The CDR3 loop spans 13 amino acids. V lost 7 bases and J lost 7, with 16 bases in between. The germline gives CDR1 DFQATT, CDR2 SNEGSKA (reference sequence). The CDR3 loop reads CSVPGPRGGELFF. The CDR3 DNA is TGCAGTGTTCCGGGACCTCGTGGCGGGGAGCTGTTTTTT.

The V gene is TRBV5-1, the J gene TRBJ1-1; 12 nucleotides align to TRBD1. With 5 bases clipped from V and 5 bases from J, the junction kept 13 bases outside the gene matches. CDR3 length: 17 residues. Germline CDR1 is SGHRS and CDR2 is YFSETQ. CDR3 in DNA: TGCGCCAGCAGTCCCCTGGCGGGACAGGGGGCTTGGACTGAAGCTTTCTTT. Protein product: CASSPLAGQGAWTEAFF.

The chain uses TRBV7-2 and TRBJ2-7, with D unclear. The CDR3 covers 15 residues. Germline loops: CDR1 SGHTA, CDR2 FQGNSA. Trimming left V 4 bases short and J 2 bases short, with 15 bases between. The CDR3 DNA follows: TGTGCCAGCAGCTCGGACCCTTTCCCTACCTACGAGCAGTACTTC. Translation gives CASSSDPFPTYEQYF.

This clonotype has more than one count but fewer than ten. The V call is TRBV7-9, the J call TRBJ2-3; D unclear. This CDR3 is 15 amino acids long. Trimming pared 2 bases from V and 2 bases from J, leaving 11 bases between. From germline, CDR1 is SEHNR and CDR2 FQNEAQ (reference sequence). CDR3 DNA: TGTGCCAGCAGCTTATTCGGCGCGATCACAGATACGCAGTATTTT. This encodes CASSLFGAITDTQYF.

This clonotype was recorded at least ten times. V gene TRBV29-1 combines with J gene TRBJ2-7, with D tentatively TRBD1 (5 bases). The V gene's germline CDR1 is SQVTM and CDR2 ANQGSEA. This CDR3 is 11 amino acids long. Between the trimmed V and J ends, which lost 4 bases and 3 bases, there was a span of 7 bases. Here the CDR3 DNA reads TGCAGCGTTGCCCAGGGCTACGAGCAGTACTTC. Translating it yields CSVAQGYEQYF.

The V call is TRBV7-3, the J call TRBJ2-1, with 11 nucleotides matching TRBD2. This CDR3 has 19 residues. CDR1 SGHTA and CDR2 FQGTGA come from the germline V gene. Trimming at V came to 5 bases and at J to 6 bases, leaving 18 bases not matched to a gene. The CDR3 spells CASSRRPGTSGSGLNEQFF. CDR3 in DNA: TGTGCCAGCAGCCGCAGACCCGGGACTAGCGGTAGTGGACTCAATGAGCAGTTCTTC.

The CDR3, as DNA: TGCGCCAGCAGCTTGGGTCTTCGCGACACTGAAGCTTTCTTT. Translated: CASSLGLRDTEAFF. The V call is TRBV5-1, the J call TRBJ1-1; D is undetermined. This CDR3 is 14 amino acids long. Germline V gene data show CDR1 as SGHRS and CDR2 as YFSETQ. V was cut by 0 bases and J by 3 bases, with 9 bases left in between.

The table lists this clonotype with a few counts. CDR3 sequence (DNA): TGTGCCTCCGGGACCTCCACGCTTGAGCAGTTCTTC. It codes for CASGTSTLEQFF. This chain links TRBV19 with TRBJ2-1; the D call may be TRBD1 or TRBD2 (5 bases each). V dropped 11 bases and J dropped 9 bases, with 17 bases sitting between them. There are 12 residues in the CDR3. The germline CDR1 and CDR2 sequences are LNHDA and SQIVND (reference sequence). Filled out from reference TRBV19 and TRBJ2-1, the complete variable domain reads DGGITQSPKYLFRKEGQNVTLSCEQNLNHDAMYWYRQDPGQGLRLIYYSQIVNDFQKGDIAEGYSVSREKKESFPLTVTSAQKNPTAFYLCASGTSTLEQFFGPGTRLTVL.

This clonotype has only a few counts. The chain is built from TRBV6-5 and TRBJ2-2, with D perhaps TRBD1 (6 bases). Trimming cost V 0 bases and J 0 bases, with 17 bases left between them. CDR3 length: 19 amino acids. Germline V CDR1 and CDR2: MNHEY, SVGAGI. This CDR3 is CASSYSIIGRGSNTGELFF. The DNA of the CDR3 is TGTGCCAGCAGTTACTCGATAATTGGCAGGGGTTCGAACACCGGGGAGCTGTTTTTT.

V and J are TRBV4-2 and TRBJ1-4; D is uncertain. In germline, CDR1 is LGHNA, CDR2 YNFKEQ. This CDR3 region has 15 residues. Trimming took 0 bases from V and 4 from J, leaving 9 bases between them. The CDR3 region is CASSQENSINEKLFF. The DNA for the CDR3 is TGTGCCAGCAGCCAAGAGAACAGCATTAATGAAAAACTGTTTTTT.

This clonotype was picked up one time. V gene TRBV7-2 combines with J gene TRBJ1-2; D remains ambiguous. V shed 1 base and J shed 1 base, with 7 bases lying between them. Germline CDR1 reads SGHTA; CDR2 reads FQGNSA. The CDR3 loop spans 14 amino acids. As DNA, the CDR3 is TGTGCCAGCAGCTTAGGAGGGTTTAACTATGGCTACACCTTC. Its protein product is CASSLGGFNYGYTF.

This chain uses TRBV20-1 with TRBJ1-1; 7 positions agree with TRBD1. CDR1 is DFQATT, CDR2 SNEGSKA, per germline (reference sequence). J lost 9 bases, V lost 3 bases, and 7 bases had no gene match. The CDR3 runs 12 residues. The CDR3: CSARVGTDQAFF. In nucleotides, the CDR3 is TGCAGTGCTAGGGTCGGGACAGATCAAGCTTTCTTT.

This chain joins TRBV4-1 and TRBJ2-1; TRBD2 matches at 7 bases. This CDR3 region has 15 residues. Trimming removed 0 bases from V and 10 bases from J; junction bases left unmatched: 9. Germline CDR1 reads MGHRA; CDR2 reads YSYEKL. In nucleotides, the CDR3 is TGCGCCAGCAGCCAAGATTGGGAAGCGGGAAGCGAGCAGTTCTTC. It translates to CASSQDWEAGSEQFF.

Only a few counts were recorded for this clonotype. The V and J genes are TRBV5-6 and TRBJ1-3, with a possible D match to TRBD1 (5 bases). Germline assignment: CDR1 SGHDT and CDR2 YYEEEE. This CDR3 contains 15 residues. V was shortened by 2 bases and J by 2 bases, with 11 bases between the two germline ends. The CDR3 DNA follows: TGTGCCAGCAGCTTTGGGACGGCGACTGGAAACACCATATATTTT. Its translation is CASSFGTATGNTIYF.

This clonotype has a handful of counts. The chain uses TRBV5-4 and TRBJ2-2, with 7 bases fitting TRBD2. Losses at the gene ends were 4 bases for V and 7 bases for J; bases not matched to a gene: 13. CDR3 length: 16 residues. Germline V lookup: CDR1 SGHNT, CDR2 YYREEE (reference sequence). CDR3 bases: TGTGCCAGCAGCCTCGGAGGCGGGAGTTTATTCGGGGAGCTGTTTTTT. Its protein is CASSLGGGSLFGELFF.

The V call is TRBV12-3 or TRBV12-4, the J call TRBJ2-1, with 12 bases lining up with TRBD2. After removal of 5 bases from V and 3 bases from J, the junction contained 8 bases not matched to a gene. CDR3 length equals 17 residues. The CDR3 is CASSPIILAGGYNEQFF. CDR3 DNA sequence: TGTGCCAGCAGTCCCATAATACTAGCGGGGGGCTACAATGAGCAGTTCTTC.

This clonotype appeared a few times. The chain couples TRBV5-6 to TRBJ2-5; D not resolved. The CDR3 is 16 residues long. V was clipped by 4 bases and J by 0 bases, with 16 bases between them. Germline assignment: CDR1 SGHDT and CDR2 YYEEEE. The CDR3 DNA follows: TGTGCCAGCAGCCTCCCGGGCCCTTGGCACCAAGAGACCCAGTACTTC. Translation gives CASSLPGPWHQETQYF.

J is TRBJ1-1 and V is TRBV9; the D gene is possibly TRBD1 (5 bases). The V gene lost 0 bases and the J gene lost 9 bases, with 12 bases spanning the gap. The length of the CDR3 is 13 residues. Germline loops: CDR1 SGDLS, CDR2 YYNGEE. The CDR3 reads CASSVGQSEKAFF. The CDR3 region has the DNA TGTGCCAGCAGCGTAGGACAGTCTGAAAAAGCTTTCTTT.

This clonotype was seen a handful of times. The rearrangement uses TRBV5-1 and TRBJ2-3; 11 bases are a match to TRBD2. The CDR3 has 16 amino acids. The germline V gene has CDR1 SGHRS and CDR2 YFSETQ. The junction had 6 bases not matched to a gene; V was cut back by 4 bases and J by 2 bases. CDR3: CASSPGLAAATDTQYF. CDR3 sequence (DNA): TGCGCCAGCAGCCCGGGACTAGCGGCTGCCACAGATACGCAGTATTTT. Full variable domain (rest looked up from reference TRBV5-1 and TRBJ2-3): KAGVTQTPRYLIKTRGQQVTLSCSPISGHRSVSWYQQTPGQGLQFLFEYFSETQRNKGNFPGRFSGRQFSNSRSEMNVSTLELGDSALYLCASSPGLAAATDTQYFGPGTRLTVL.

Comments on this clonotype: A much larger clone is a single base away; this may be a read error. The chain links TRBV20-1 to TRBJ2-1; D uncertain. The CDR3 consists of 11 residues. The V gene's germline CDR1 is DFQATT and CDR2 SNEGSKA (reference sequence). The CDR3 spells CIARDEDPQFF. As DNA, the CDR3 is TGCATTGCTAGAGATGAAGATCCCCAGTTCTTC.